These T cell receptor beta chains were read from a single sample in a study of molecular identifiers for immune sequencing clone quantification. TCRdb itself ran the PCR reads through MiXCR, one entry per CDR3 protein. The table has hundreds of thousands of distinct CDR3 sequences, 20% seen once. Material: naive CD8+ T cells from blood, with Jurkat cell RNA spiked in. Receptor source: a human donor in good health. Some libraries in this study had Jurkat cell RNA spiked in. CDR3s include the opening cysteine and the closing phenylalanine or tryptophan. A D gene is named only where the DNA matches it firmly. Some rows mark clone size as missing; the rest say once, few, many or name a class of expanded clone.

D: NA; size: few; V: TRBV27; J: TRBJ1-4; length: 10; DNA: TGTGCCAGCAGTTTTTTCGAACTGTTTTTT; CDR3: CASSFFELFF
D: NA; size: many; V: TRBV29-1; J: TRBJ1-1; length: 11; DNA: TGCAGCGTTGAGTTGAACACTGAAGCTTTCTTT; CDR3: CSVELNTEAFF
D: TRBD2; size: few; V: TRBV13; J: TRBJ2-5; length: 15; DNA: TGTGCCAGCAGCCCACGGGGAGGGGCTGCGGAGACCCAGTACTTC; CDR3: CASSPRGGAAETQYF
D: NA; size: many; V: TRBV29-1; J: TRBJ2-5; length: 11; DNA: TGCAGCGTTGAAGAAATAGAGACCCAGTACTTC; CDR3: CSVEEIETQYF
D: NA; size: many; V: TRBV12-3/TRBV12-4; J: TRBJ2-5; length: 15; DNA: TGTGCCAGCAGTACCCCCCCACTAGAACAAGAGACCCAGTACTTC; CDR3: CASSTPPLEQETQYF
D: NA; size: NA; V: TRBV30; J: TRBJ2-7; length: 12; DNA: TGTGCCTGGGCCAGAACACTCTACGGGCAGTACTTC; CDR3: CAWARTLYGQYF
D: NA; size: many; V: TRBV29-1; J: TRBJ2-3; length: 14; DNA: TGCAGCGTTGAAGATGGGTTTGCAGCAGATACGCAGTATTTT; CDR3: CSVEDGFAADTQYF
D: NA; size: many; V: TRBV20-1; J: TRBJ2-3; length: 15; DNA: TGCAGTGCTAGACTGGTCTCTCCGGCCACAGATACGCAGTATTTT; CDR3: CSARLVSPATDTQYF
D: NA; size: NA; V: TRBV27; J: TRBJ2-1; length: 15; DNA: TGTGCCGGCAGTTGGACTGGGGGCTCCTACAATGAGCAGTTCTTC; CDR3: CAGSWTGGSYNEQFF
D: TRBD1; size: few; V: TRBV28; J: TRBJ2-4; length: 16; DNA: TGTGCCAGCAGTTACTATTCGGGACAGGGTCAAAACATTCAGTACTTC; CDR3: CASSYYSGQGQNIQYF
D: NA; size: few; V: TRBV27; J: TRBJ1-5; length: 14; DNA: TGTGCCAGCAGCCGGAGGGGTAGCAATCAGCCCCAGCATTTT; CDR3: CASSRRGSNQPQHF
D: NA; size: many; V: TRBV7-9; J: TRBJ1-2; length: 15; DNA: TGTGCCAGCAGCTTCAGTCTGGGCCCCGGCTATGGCTACACCTTC; CDR3: CASSFSLGPGYGYTF
D: NA; size: NA; V: TRBV4-3; J: TRBJ2-7; length: 16; DNA: TGCGCCAGCAGCCAAGACTGGGGAAACCCAAGGGACGAGCAGTACTTC; CDR3: CASSQDWGNPRDEQYF
D: NA; size: many; V: TRBV20-1; J: TRBJ2-7; length: 14; DNA: TGCAGTGCTAGACTCCGGGGGCGTACCTACGAGCAGTACTTC; CDR3: CSARLRGRTYEQYF
D: NA; size: many; V: TRBV28; J: TRBJ2-7; length: 15; DNA: TGTGCCAGCAGCCAACCCCGACAGGTTTTCTACGAGCAGTACTTC; CDR3: CASSQPRQVFYEQYF
D: NA; size: NA; V: TRBV5-4; J: TRBJ2-7; length: 15; DNA: TGTGCCAGCAGCCCAGGATGGGGCAGCTCCTACGAGCAGTACTTC; CDR3: CASSPGWGSSYEQYF
D: NA; size: many; V: TRBV11-2; J: TRBJ2-4; length: 16; DNA: TGTGCCAGCACCACCTTGCCGGGAGAGGACAAAAACATTCAGTACTTC; CDR3: CASTTLPGEDKNIQYF
D: NA; size: many; V: TRBV7-9; J: TRBJ2-4; length: 14; DNA: TGTGCCAGCAGCTTAGGGCAGGGAAACGACATTCAGTACTTC; CDR3: CASSLGQGNDIQYF
D: TRBD1; size: many; V: TRBV3-1; J: TRBJ2-7; length: 17; DNA: TGTGCCAGCAGCCAAGATGGGCCCGGGACAGGGAACTACGAGCAGTACTTC; CDR3: CASSQDGPGTGNYEQYF
D: NA; size: many; V: TRBV7-9; J: TRBJ1-4; length: 16; DNA: TGTGCCAGCAGCTTAGGCATGGGGCGAGAGGCTGAAAAACTGTTTTTT; CDR3: CASSLGMGREAEKLFF
D: TRBD1; size: once; V: TRBV7-9; J: TRBJ1-4; length: 16; DNA: TGTGCCAACAGCTCGAGGGGGACAGGGGGAAGTGAAAAACTGTTTTTT; CDR3: CANSSRGTGGSEKLFF
D: TRBD1; size: NA; V: TRBV30; J: TRBJ2-1; length: 15; DNA: TGTGCCTGGAAAATTGTACAGGGGCTCTACAATGAGCAGTTCTTC; CDR3: CAWKIVQGLYNEQFF
D: TRBD1; size: many; V: TRBV27; J: TRBJ1-5; length: 15; DNA: TGTGCCAGCAGTCCCCCCGACAGGGCGGGCCAGCCCCAGCATTTT; CDR3: CASSPPDRAGQPQHF
D: NA; size: many; V: TRBV13; J: TRBJ1-4; length: 15; DNA: TGTGCCAGCAGCTTAGGCAGAGAGATGTATGAAAAACTGTTTTTT; CDR3: CASSLGREMYEKLFF
D: TRBD1; size: NA; V: TRBV7-8; J: TRBJ1-2; length: 15; DNA: TGTGCCAGCAGCTTAGAGGGCAGGGGGAACTATGGCTACACCTTC; CDR3: CASSLEGRGNYGYTF